This TCR beta chain derives from a study of cytomegalovirus exposure and HLA in healthy donors. General observations from the study: Highly shared variants forming one cluster were likely a sequencing artifact. Later analysis associated a missense DCLRE1C variant with TCR beta V- and J-gene trimming. A later analysis by the authors found several of the most significant clusters apparently linked to common viral pathogens.

About this clone: The antigen is unknown.

Primers for the PCR totalled 60 Vbeta and 13 Jbeta. The protocol was immunoSEQ multiplex PCR, while the TCRdb copy is restricted to in-frame clones and leaves out a portion. Of nearly 300,000 clones detected, roughly 85% appear once; the ten largest clones hold less than 4%. V dropped 4 bases and J dropped 7; count of bases not matched to a gene: 6. CDR3 length equals 14 residues. Germline V gives CDR1 SEHNR, CDR2 FQNEAQ (reference sequence). The material sequenced was PBMCs. V is TRBV7-9 and J is TRBJ2-2; TRBD1 agrees at 7 bases. The sequence was obtained from a man aged 40-49 years in good health and CMV-seropositive. CDR3 sequence: CASSSQTGHGELFF. The CDR3 region has the DNA TGTGCCAGCAGCTCCCAGACAGGGCACGGGGAGCTGTTTTTT.